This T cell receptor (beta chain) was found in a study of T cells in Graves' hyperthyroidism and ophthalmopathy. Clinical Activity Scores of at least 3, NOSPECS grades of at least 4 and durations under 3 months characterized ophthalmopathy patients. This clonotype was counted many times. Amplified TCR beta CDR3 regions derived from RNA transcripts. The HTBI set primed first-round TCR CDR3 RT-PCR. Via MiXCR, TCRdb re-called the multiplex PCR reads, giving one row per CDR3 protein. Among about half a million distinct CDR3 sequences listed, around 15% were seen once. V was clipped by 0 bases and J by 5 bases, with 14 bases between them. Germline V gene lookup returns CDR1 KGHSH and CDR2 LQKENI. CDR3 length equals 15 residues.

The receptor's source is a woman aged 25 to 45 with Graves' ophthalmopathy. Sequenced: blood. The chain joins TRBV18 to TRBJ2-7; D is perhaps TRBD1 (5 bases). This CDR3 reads CASSPPAGSRDEQYF. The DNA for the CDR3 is TGTGCCAGCTCACCACCCGCAGGGTCTCGCGACGAGCAGTACTTC.